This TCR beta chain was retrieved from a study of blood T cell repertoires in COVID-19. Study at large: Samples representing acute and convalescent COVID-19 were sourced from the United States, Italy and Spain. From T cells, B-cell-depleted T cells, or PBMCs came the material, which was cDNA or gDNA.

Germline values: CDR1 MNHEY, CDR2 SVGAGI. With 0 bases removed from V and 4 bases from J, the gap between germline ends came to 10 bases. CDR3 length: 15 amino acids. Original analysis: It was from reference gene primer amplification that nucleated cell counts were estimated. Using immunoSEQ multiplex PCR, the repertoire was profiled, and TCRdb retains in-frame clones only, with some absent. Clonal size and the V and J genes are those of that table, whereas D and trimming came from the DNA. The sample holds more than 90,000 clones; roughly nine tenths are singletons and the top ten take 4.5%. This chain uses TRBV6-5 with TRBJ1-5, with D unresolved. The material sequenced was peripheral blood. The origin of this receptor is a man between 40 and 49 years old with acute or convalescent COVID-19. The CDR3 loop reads CASSYSSRLNQPQHF. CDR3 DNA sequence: TGTGCCAGCAGTTACTCGAGCAGGCTAAATCAGCCCCAGCATTTT.